The text below deals with one T cell receptor beta chain. Its antigen is not identified. An end of the junction does not agree with germline; a read error may underlie this. The CDR3 consists of 13 residues. Germline V gene data show CDR1 as SGHRS and CDR2 as YFSETQ. This sample was included in a study of T cell responses to AZD1222 COVID-19 vaccine. Study overall: Both about-4-week and about-12-week second-dose recipients were combined. General observations from the study: The study found vaccine-associated CD4 TCRs spanning spike, dominant at 160-218 and 743-854. Repertoire samples came only from after the peak T cell response. Reportedly, nearly half the spike-specific TCRs target unmutated variant regions.

The protocol was immunoSEQ multiplex PCR, while the TCRdb copy is restricted to in-frame clones and leaves out a portion. The sample shows about 140,000 clones, 70% to 90% of them seen only once. The sample in question was peripheral blood, obtained on day 0 of AZD1222 vaccination. The V gene is TRBV5-1, the J gene TRBJ1-4; D ambiguous. The clonotype originates from an adult in good health. The CDR3 is CASSLGSNDKLFF. CDR3 in DNA: TGCGCCAGCAGCTTGGGGTCTAATGACAAACTGTTTTTT.